This T cell receptor beta chain was sequenced during a study of blood T cell repertoires in COVID-19. Study information: Acute and convalescent COVID-19 specimens originated in the United States, Italy and Spain. T cells, B-cell-depleted T cells, or PBMCs supplied cDNA or gDNA.

This CDR3 region has 15 residues. Germline V lookup: CDR1 MNHNY, CDR2 SVGAGI (reference sequence). V dropped 3 bases and J dropped 6; count of bases not matched to a gene: 7. Original handling: Counts of nucleated cells, estimated from reference gene primer amplification, were obtained. TCRdb's copy holds only in-frame clones and misses some; the assay was immunoSEQ multiplex PCR. The DNA was the basis for D and trimming; V, J and clone size are from that table. The sample records more than 95,000 clones, 75% to 90% being singletons. Sample: peripheral blood. The sequence was obtained from a human donor in a cohort sampled during active or convalescent COVID-19. The J gene is TRBJ2-2, the V gene TRBV6-6; 7 nucleotides line up with TRBD2. The CDR3 DNA sequence: TGTGCCAGCAGTTATCAGCGGGGAGAGGCCGGGGAGCTGTTTTTT. Its protein is CASSYQRGEAGELFF.